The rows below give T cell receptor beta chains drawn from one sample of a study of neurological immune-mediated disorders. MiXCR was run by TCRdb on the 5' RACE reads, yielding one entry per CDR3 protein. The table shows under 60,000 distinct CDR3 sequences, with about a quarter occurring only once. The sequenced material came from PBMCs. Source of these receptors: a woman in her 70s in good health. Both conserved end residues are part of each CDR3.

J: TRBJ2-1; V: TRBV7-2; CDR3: CASRPMVSYNEQFF
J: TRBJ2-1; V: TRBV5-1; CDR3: CASSLVEGEQFF
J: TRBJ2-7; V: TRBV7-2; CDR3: CASSLEPTGTSYEQYF
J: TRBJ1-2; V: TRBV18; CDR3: CASSPGEHYGYTF
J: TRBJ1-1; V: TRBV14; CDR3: CASSSETGRAFF
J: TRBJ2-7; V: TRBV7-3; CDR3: CASSSPGGYEQYF
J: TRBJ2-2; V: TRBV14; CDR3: CASSRLGRDMTGELFF
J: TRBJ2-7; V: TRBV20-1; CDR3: CSASYPTAVREQYF
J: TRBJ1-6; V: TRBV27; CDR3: CASNSGTGVSPLHF
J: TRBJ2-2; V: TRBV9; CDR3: CASSVVASTGELFF
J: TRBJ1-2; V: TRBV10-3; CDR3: CAISESVLGFYGYTF
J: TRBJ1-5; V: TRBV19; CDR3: CASSIVQALGQPQHF
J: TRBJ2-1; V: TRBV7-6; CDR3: CASSWSGRLFNEQFF
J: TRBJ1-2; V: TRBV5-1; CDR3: CASSFQGSLGYGYTF
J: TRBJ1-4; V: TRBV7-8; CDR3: CASSRRQLTFNEKLFF
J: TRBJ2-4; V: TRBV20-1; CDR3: CSASIGGSKNIQYF
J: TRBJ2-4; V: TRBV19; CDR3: CASSPNIQYF
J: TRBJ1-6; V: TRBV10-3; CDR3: CAISAPPGESSYNSPLHF
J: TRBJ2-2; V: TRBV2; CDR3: CASSDSPGTGERFF
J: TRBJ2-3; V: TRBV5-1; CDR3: CASSITGVQDTQYF
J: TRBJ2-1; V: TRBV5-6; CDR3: CASSFGQGVNEQFF
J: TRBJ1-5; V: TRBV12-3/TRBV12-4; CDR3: CASSPTDQPQHF
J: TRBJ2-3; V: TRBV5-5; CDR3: CASTPRGGWTDTQYF
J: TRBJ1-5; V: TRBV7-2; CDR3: CVCSKYGQPQHF
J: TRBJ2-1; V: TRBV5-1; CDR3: CASSLASGKYNEQFF
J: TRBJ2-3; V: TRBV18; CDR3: CASSPNSGQSTDTQYF
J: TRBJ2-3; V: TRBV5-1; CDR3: CASSLEAGEVNTQYF
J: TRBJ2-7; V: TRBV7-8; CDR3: CASSPTGGTGVSYEQYF
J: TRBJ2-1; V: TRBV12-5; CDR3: CASGLAPLLAGELNEQFF
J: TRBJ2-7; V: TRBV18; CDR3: CASSEGASYEQYF
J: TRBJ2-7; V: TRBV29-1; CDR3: CSVLDRVIYEQYF
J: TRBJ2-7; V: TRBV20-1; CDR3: CSAPSALLSYEQYF
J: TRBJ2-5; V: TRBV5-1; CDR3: CASSLARGPQDTQYF
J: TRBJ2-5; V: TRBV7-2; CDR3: CASSQSGTSLISYF
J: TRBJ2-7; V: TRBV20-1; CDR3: CSAQLRGIQGEQYF
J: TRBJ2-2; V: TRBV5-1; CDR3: CASSLQPGLITTGELFF
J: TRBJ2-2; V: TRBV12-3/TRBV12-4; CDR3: CASSLLRTGELFF
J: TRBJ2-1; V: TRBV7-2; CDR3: CASTKGMYNEQFF
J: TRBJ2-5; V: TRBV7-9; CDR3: CASSLTSGRVETQYF
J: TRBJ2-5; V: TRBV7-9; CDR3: CASSLRMGLAGANLMGETQYF
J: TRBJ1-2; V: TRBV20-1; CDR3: CSARGRKLGDGYTF
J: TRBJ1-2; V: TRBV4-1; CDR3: CASSQGPGQGSGGYTF
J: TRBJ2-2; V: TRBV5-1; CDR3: CASSPLTSFESTGELFF
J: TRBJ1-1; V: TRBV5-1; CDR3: CASSFRDTNTEAFF
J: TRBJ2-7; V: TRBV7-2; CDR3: CASSLNGGDSYEQYF
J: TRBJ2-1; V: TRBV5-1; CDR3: CASRDGGGNNEQFF